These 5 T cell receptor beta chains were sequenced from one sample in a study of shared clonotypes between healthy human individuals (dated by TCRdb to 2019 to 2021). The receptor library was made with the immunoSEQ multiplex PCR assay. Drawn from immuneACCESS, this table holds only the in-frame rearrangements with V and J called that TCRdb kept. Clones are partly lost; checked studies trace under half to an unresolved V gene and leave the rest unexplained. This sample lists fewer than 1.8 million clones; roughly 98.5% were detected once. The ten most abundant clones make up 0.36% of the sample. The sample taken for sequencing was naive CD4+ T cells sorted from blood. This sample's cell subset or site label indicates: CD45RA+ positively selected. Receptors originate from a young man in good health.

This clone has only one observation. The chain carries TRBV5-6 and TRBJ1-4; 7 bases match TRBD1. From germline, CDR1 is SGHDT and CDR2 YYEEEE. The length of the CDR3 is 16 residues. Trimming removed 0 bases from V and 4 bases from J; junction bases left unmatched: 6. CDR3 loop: CASSLAPGQINEKLFF. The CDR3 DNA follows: TGTGCCAGCAGCTTGGCCCCGGGACAGATTAATGAAAAACTGTTTTTT.

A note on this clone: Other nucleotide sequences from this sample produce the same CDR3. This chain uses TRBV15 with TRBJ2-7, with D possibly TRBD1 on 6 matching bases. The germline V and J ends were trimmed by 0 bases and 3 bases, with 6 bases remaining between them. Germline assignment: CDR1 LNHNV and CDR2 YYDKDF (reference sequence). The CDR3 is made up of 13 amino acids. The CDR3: CATSRDRGYEQYF. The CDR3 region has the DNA TGTGCCACCAGCAGAGACAGGGGCTACGAGCAGTACTTC.

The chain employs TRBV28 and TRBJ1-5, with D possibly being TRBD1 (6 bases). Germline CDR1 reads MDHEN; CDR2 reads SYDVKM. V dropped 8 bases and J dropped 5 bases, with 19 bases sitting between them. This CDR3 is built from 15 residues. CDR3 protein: CASLLNRGGHQPQHF. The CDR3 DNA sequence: TGTGCCAGCCTATTAAATCGAGGGGGTCATCAGCCCCAGCATTTT.

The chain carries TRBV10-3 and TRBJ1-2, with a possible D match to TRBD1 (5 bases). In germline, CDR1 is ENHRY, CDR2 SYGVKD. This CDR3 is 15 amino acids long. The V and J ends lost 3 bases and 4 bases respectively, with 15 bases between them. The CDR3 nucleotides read TGTGCCATCAGTGATGGTATCGGGGGGATCTATGGCTACACCTTC. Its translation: CAISDGIGGIYGYTF.

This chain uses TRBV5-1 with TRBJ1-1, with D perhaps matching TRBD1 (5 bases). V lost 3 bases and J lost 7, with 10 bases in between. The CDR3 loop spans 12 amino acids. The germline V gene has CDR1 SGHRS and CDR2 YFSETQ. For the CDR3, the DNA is TGCGCCAGCAGCTGGGACGGGCTTGAAGCTTTCTTT. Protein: CASSWDGLEAFF.